This paragraph covers one T cell receptor beta chain sequence. The data originate from a study of T cells in Graves' hyperthyroidism and ophthalmopathy. Regions amplified from RNA transcripts were the TCR beta CDR3 regions. The TCR CDR3 first-round RT-PCR relied on the HTBI primer set. TCRdb re-derived calls from the multiplex PCR reads in MiXCR, one entry per CDR3 protein. The data show approximately 260,000 distinct CDR3 sequences, roughly 15% seen once. Those patients with uncontrolled infection, other autoimmune disease, pregnancy or lactation were excluded. The blood sample was taken at first hyperthyroidism diagnosis, before any ophthalmopathy symptoms. Germline CDR1 is LNHDA and CDR2 is SQIVND (reference sequence). The CDR3 covers 15 residues. V was pared by 5 bases and J by 2 bases, with 4 bases of the junction left unmatched.

This receptor was obtained from a woman in her fifties or sixties with Graves' hyperthyroidism that later progressed to Graves' ophthalmopathy. The J gene is TRBJ2-4, the V gene TRBV19; 9 bases line up with TRBD1. The sample was blood. The CDR3 nucleotides are TGTGCCAGTAGTCGACAGGGGGATCCCAAAAACATTCAGTACTTC. This codes for CASSRQGDPKNIQYF.